These 6 T cell receptor beta chains were sequenced from one sample in a study of regulatory T cells in long-lasting Graves disease. Arm-PCR of CDR3 regions with iRepertoire HTBI primers generated TCR beta libraries. TCRdb re-called the multiplex PCR reads through MiXCR, storing one row per CDR3 protein. The sample lists about 400,000 distinct CDR3 sequences, roughly 20% seen once, with around 21% in the top ten. The time point is: persistent/refractory GD, antithyroid drugs over 5 years with positive TRAb. RNA from PBMCs was the source of the TCR library. Material: peripheral blood mononuclear cells (PBMCs), obtained when the disease was refractory, from a patient treated with antithyroid drugs. These receptors were obtained from a female donor with Graves disease.

This clonotype was recorded many times. The CDR3 DNA reads as TGTGCCAGCGCCCTTAAGGGGGCCCTCCATGGGGGCGAGCAGTACTTC. Its translation is CASALKGALHGGEQYF. The chain links TRBV12-3 or TRBV12-4 to TRBJ2-7, with 7 positions matching TRBD1. Trimming cost V 8 bases and J 6 bases; bases outside gene matches: 19. The CDR3 is made up of 16 amino acids.

In the case of this clonotype: A much larger clone lies a single base off, so this may be a read error. The chain carries TRBV7-2 and TRBJ2-5, with a weak D call TRBD2 (6 bases). The CDR3 has 15 amino acids. Trimming left V 1 base short and J 7 bases short, with 16 bases between. Looked up from germline, CDR1 is SGHTA and CDR2 is FQGNSA. This CDR3 is CASSLGVATRGTQYF. Here the CDR3 DNA reads TGTGCCAGCAGCTTAGGCGTTGCGACTAGGGGGACCCAGTACTTC.

Details on this clonotype: A much larger clonotype is one base distant, so this may be a read error. This sequence joins TRBV20-1 and TRBJ2-5; 11 bases map to TRBD1. The CDR3 totals 16 residues. The germline V gene has CDR1 DFQATT and CDR2 SNEGSKA (reference sequence). J lost 4 bases, V lost 1 base, and 8 bases had no gene match. For the CDR3, the DNA is TGCAGTGCTAGAGGTCCCGGACAGGGGGCCCGAGAGACCCAGTACTTC. Translating it yields CSARGPGQGARETQYF.

On this clonotype itself: One junction end disagrees with the germline gene, perhaps due to a read error. The V gene is TRBV6-2 or TRBV6-3, the J gene TRBJ2-5; unclear D gene. Germline CDR1 and CDR2: MNHEY and SVGEGT. The CDR3 consists of 15 residues. The CDR3 region is CASSYSGFGQKTQYF. The DNA for the CDR3 is TGTGCCAGCAGTTACTCCGGGTTTGGCCAAAAGACCCAGTACTTC.

This chain joins TRBV6-9 and TRBJ1-1; D is unclear. The CDR3 contains 16 residues. Germline values: CDR1 MNHGY, CDR2 SVAAGI. V shed 3 bases and J shed 4 bases, with 18 bases lying between them. The CDR3: CASSYRSVSPVTEAFF. In DNA form, the CDR3 reads TGTGCCAGCAGTTACCGTAGTGTCAGTCCTGTCACTGAAGCTTTCTTT.

This clonotype was picked up a small number of times. The chain is built from TRBV20-1 and TRBJ2-7; 13 nucleotides agree with TRBD2. J was trimmed by 4 bases and V by 3 bases; bases with no gene match: 9. CDR3 size: 16 residues. Germline V CDR1 and CDR2: DFQATT, SNEGSKA (reference sequence). The CDR3 DNA sequence: TGCAGTGCTAGCCGAGGACTAGCGGGAGACGGGTACGAGCAGTACTTC. Its translation: CSASRGLAGDGYEQYF.